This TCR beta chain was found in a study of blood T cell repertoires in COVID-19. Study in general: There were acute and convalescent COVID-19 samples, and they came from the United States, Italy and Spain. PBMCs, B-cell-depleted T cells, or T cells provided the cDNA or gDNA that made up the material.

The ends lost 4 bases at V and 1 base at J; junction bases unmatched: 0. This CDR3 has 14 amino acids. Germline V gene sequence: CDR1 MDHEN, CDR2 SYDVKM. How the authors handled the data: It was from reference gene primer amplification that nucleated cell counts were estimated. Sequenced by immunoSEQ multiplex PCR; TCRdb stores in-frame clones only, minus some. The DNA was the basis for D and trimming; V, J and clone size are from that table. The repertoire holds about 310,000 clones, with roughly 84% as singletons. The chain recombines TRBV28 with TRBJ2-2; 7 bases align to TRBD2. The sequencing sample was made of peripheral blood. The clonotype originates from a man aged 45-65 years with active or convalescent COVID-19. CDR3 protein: CASSWGGNTGELFF. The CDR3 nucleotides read TGTGCCAGCAGTTGGGGGGGGAACACCGGGGAGCTGTTTTTT.